This T cell receptor beta chain was sequenced for a study of regulatory T cells. Study conclusions and caveats: Patient repertoires had restricted TRB V-J pairs and skewed V and J usage, most in Tregs. In CD3G-deficient patients, conventional CD4+ T cells were enriched for hydrophobic CDR3 residues at positions 6 and 7.

Every patient with CD3G deficiency had evidence of autoimmunity. CD4+ T cells were divided by sorting: CD25-high CD127-low Tregs, CD25-low CD127-high conventional cells. Amplification used 52 TRBV primers and 13 TRBJ primers. Data came from immunoSEQ multiplex PCR; TCRdb stores just in-frame clones and leaves some out. The sample lists about 35,000 clones, 89% occurring once. About this clone: Its target is not known.

The CDR3 extends over 16 amino acids. V lost 4 bases, J lost 0 bases, and 10 bases lay in between. The germline CDR1 and CDR2 sequences are LNHDA and SQIVND (reference sequence). This clonotype was sampled from a person aged 18 to 30 with CD3G deficiency. The sample comprised conventional CD4+ T cells sorted from blood. The chain links TRBV19 to TRBJ2-6, with D unresolved. The DNA for the CDR3 is TGTGCCAGTAGTACCCGGACCGGCTCTGGGGCCAACGTCCTGACTTTC. Residues: CASSTRTGSGANVLTF.